Included here is one T cell receptor beta chain sequence, with context. The antigen remains undetermined. This sample is part of a study of shared clonotypes between healthy human individuals. Study-level points and caveats: Clonotype sharing among the donors was expected to vary with sequencing depth.

Division of CD4+ cells produced a CD45RA+ naive subset and a CD45RA-negative memory subset. Germline V gives CDR1 SNHLY, CDR2 FYNNEI. CDR3 length: 16 residues. V dropped 6 bases and J dropped 8; count of bases not matched to a gene: 16. Each PCR replicate from the sorted subsets contained about 200 ng DNA, which is some 31,000 T cell genomes. Sequencing used immunoSEQ multiplex PCR; TCRdb keeps in-frame clones, though not all of them. The table records 2 million to 2.5 million clones, more than 90% of them present only once. This chain joins TRBV2 and TRBJ1-1; 9 positions match TRBD1. The receptor was isolated from a man aged 18 to 30 in good health. The sequenced sample consisted of naive CD4+ T cells sorted from blood. Subset in this sample: CD45RA+ positively selected. CDR3 in DNA: TGTGCCAGCAGGCTCGCCGGGACAGGGTTTTCCAGAGAAGCTTTCTTT. Translated, it gives CASRLAGTGFSREAFF.